This T cell receptor (beta chain) was observed in a study of tumor-infiltrating lymphocytes in oesophageal squamous cell carcinoma. MiXCR was run by TCRdb on the PCR reads, yielding one entry per CDR3 protein. This sample has over 10,000 distinct CDR3 sequences, with roughly half found just once. This CDR3 contains 16 residues. CDR1 MNHGY and CDR2 SVAAGI come from the germline V gene. This TCR came from a male donor with esophageal squamous cell carcinoma. The sequencing input was esophageal tumor tissue. The chain uses TRBV6-9 and TRBJ2-5; D not certain. The DNA end is more similar to TRBJ2-7, so the J call may be wrong. In DNA, the CDR3 is TGTGCCAGCAGTTACCCTTGGGATGAGACGACCTACGAGCAGTACTTC. It yields the protein CASSYPWDETTYEQYF.